Shown below are 26 T cell receptor beta chains from a single sample sequenced in a study of cytomegalovirus exposure and HLA in healthy donors. PCR amplification relied on 60 Vbeta primers (plus 13 Jbeta primers). Some clones are missing from TCRdb's copy, which holds only in-frame ones; the method was immunoSEQ multiplex PCR. The table lists 100,000 to 150,000 clones, roughly four fifths of them singletons. The specimen was PBMCs. The receptors were gathered from a woman in her forties or fifties in good health and CMV-seropositive.

The chain combines TRBV28 with TRBJ1-2, with 12 positions matching TRBD1. The CDR3 has 16 residues. Germline V gene lookup returns CDR1 MDHEN and CDR2 SYDVKM. Trimming removed 5 bases from V and 2 bases from J; junction bases left unmatched: 6. The CDR3 DNA is TGTGCCAGCAGTCCCGGGACAGGGGGCAGCAACTATGGCTACACCTTC. The encoded protein is CASSPGTGGSNYGYTF.

The rearrangement joins TRBV2 to TRBJ1-1; D call uncertain. The CDR3 length is 13 residues. Germline CDR1 reads SNHLY; CDR2 reads FYNNEI. V was trimmed by 3 bases and J by 3 bases, leaving 8 bases between them. The CDR3 nucleotides are TGTGCCAGCAGTGATTCGGGGTACACTGAAGCTTTCTTT. Translation gives CASSDSGYTEAFF.

The chain links TRBV28 to TRBJ2-5; 9 bases map to TRBD1. This CDR3 contains 16 residues. Germline CDR1 reads MDHEN; CDR2 reads SYDVKM. V was clipped by 4 bases and J by 3 bases; unmatched bases: 9. Here the CDR3 DNA reads TGTGCCAGCAGTTCCACCGGGACAGGGTTGGAAGAGACCCAGTACTTC. This codes for CASSSTGTGLEETQYF.

The rearrangement uses TRBV9 and TRBJ2-6; 9 positions agree with TRBD1. The V gene's germline CDR1 is SGDLS and CDR2 YYNGEE. V lost 3 bases, J lost 0 bases, and 10 bases stayed unmatched. This CDR3 has 19 residues. CDR3: CASSDLGQGIPSGANVLTF. CDR3 nucleotide sequence: TGTGCCAGCAGCGACCTCGGACAGGGGATACCCTCTGGGGCCAACGTCCTGACTTTC.

The chain links TRBV10-3 to TRBJ2-1; 9 bases align to TRBD2. V gave up 0 bases and J gave up 4 bases; unmatched junction bases: 4. The CDR3 is 16 amino acids. Germline lookup yields CDR1 ENHRY and CDR2 SYGVKD. The chain's CDR3 is CAISESMRGGYNEQFF. CDR3 nucleotide sequence: TGTGCCATCAGTGAGTCAATGCGGGGGGGTTACAATGAGCAGTTCTTC.

This clone was recorded only once. The chain recombines TRBV9 with TRBJ2-7; D remains unclear. This CDR3 has 11 residues. Germline CDR1 SGDLS, CDR2 YYNGEE. The V gene lost 3 bases and the J gene lost 4 bases, with 5 bases spanning the gap. The CDR3 DNA reads TGTGCCAGCAGCGCCGTGTACGAGCAGTACTTC. Protein: CASSAVYEQYF.

This rearrangement joins TRBV5-1 to TRBJ1-2; 10 bases are a match to TRBD1. V was clipped by 0 bases and J by 4 bases; unmatched bases: 6. The germline V gene encodes CDR1 SGHRS and CDR2 YFSETQ. This CDR3 comprises 16 residues. CDR3 sequence (DNA): TGCGCCAGCAGCTTGGCCATGGGACAGGGGACCTATGGCTACACCTTC. Translating gives CASSLAMGQGTYGYTF.

The J gene is TRBJ2-7, the V gene TRBV7-7; D possibly corresponds to TRBD1 (7 bases). Trimming shortened V by 2 bases and J by 6 bases, and 11 bases separated the two germline ends. The CDR3 has 13 residues. Per germline, CDR1 SSHAT and CDR2 FNYEAQ (reference sequence). The CDR3 DNA is TGTGCCAGCAGCTTAAGGCAGGGGGGCGAGCAGTACTTC. Translation gives CASSLRQGGEQYF.

This sequence joins TRBV5-4 and TRBJ2-7; 10 bases fit TRBD2. Germline CDR1 and CDR2: SGHNT and YYREEE (reference sequence). V gave up 5 bases and J gave up 4 bases; unmatched junction bases: 9. This CDR3 has 15 residues. CDR3 sequence reads: CASSRSGGSQYEQYF. The CDR3 DNA follows: TGTGCCAGCAGTCGTAGCGGGGGGAGTCAGTACGAGCAGTACTTC. Variable domain in full (rest from reference TRBV5-4 and TRBJ2-7): ETGVTQSPTHLIKTRGQQVTLRCSSQSGHNTVSWYQQALGQGPQFIFQYYREEENGRGNFPPRFSGLQFPNYSSELNVNALELDDSALYLCASSRSGGSQYEQYFGPGTRLTVT.

The rearrangement joins TRBV5-1 to TRBJ2-7; D not certain. Trimming shortened V by 4 bases and J by 0 bases, and 11 bases separated the two germline ends. The CDR3 runs 14 residues. Germline V gene sequence: CDR1 SGHRS, CDR2 YFSETQ. The CDR3 is CASSPAASSYEQYF. The CDR3 DNA follows: TGCGCCAGCAGCCCGGCGGCTAGCTCCTACGAGCAGTACTTC.

V and J are TRBV29-1 and TRBJ1-4, with D perhaps matching TRBD1 (6 bases). This CDR3 comprises 16 residues. With 3 bases removed from V and 8 bases from J, the gap between germline ends came to 22 bases. CDR1 SQVTM and CDR2 ANQGSEA come from the germline V gene. The CDR3 loop is CSVDLRDTQLGEKLFF. For the CDR3, the DNA is TGCAGCGTTGACCTCCGGGACACACAACTTGGAGAAAAACTGTTTTTT.

This clone was counted between two and nine times. The rearrangement joins TRBV7-3 to TRBJ1-5; 9 nucleotides match TRBD1. The CDR3 runs to 20 residues. V dropped 5 bases and J dropped 0; count of bases not matched to a gene: 17. CDR1 and CDR2 (germline): SGHTA, FQGTGA. The CDR3 DNA is TGTGCCAGCAGCCCCTGGGACAGGGAAGGAGTAATAGTTAGCAATCAGCCCCAGCATTTT. It specifies CASSPWDREGVIVSNQPQHF.

CDR3 amino acids: CASSGLNSNEQFF. The CDR3 bases are TGCGCCAGCAGTGGCCTAAACAGTAATGAGCAGTTCTTC. The chain recombines TRBV10-1 with TRBJ2-1; D not resolved. CDR3 length: 13 amino acids. The V end lost 4 bases, the J end lost 7 bases, and 11 bases lay between the germline ends. Looked up from germline, CDR1 is WNHNN and CDR2 is SYGVQD (reference sequence).

The chain combines TRBV10-1 with TRBJ2-1; 7 positions match TRBD2. CDR1 is WNHNN and CDR2 is SYGVQD in the germline V gene (reference sequence). V shed 4 bases, J shed 3 bases, and the junction held 6 bases outside the gene matches. This CDR3 spans 15 amino acids. CDR3 amino acids: CASSGGSGFYNEQFF. The CDR3, as DNA: TGCGCCAGCAGTGGAGGTAGCGGGTTCTACAATGAGCAGTTCTTC.

This clone was counted between two and nine times. The CDR3 spells CASSGPGEGYGYTF. CDR3 nucleotide sequence: TGTGCCAGCAGCGGACCTGGGGAGGGCTATGGCTACACCTTC. The chain recombines TRBV7-2 with TRBJ1-2, with no clear D. The germline V and J ends were trimmed by 5 bases and 4 bases, with 14 bases remaining between them. CDR3 length: 14 residues. Germline V gene lookup returns CDR1 SGHTA and CDR2 FQGNSA.

This chain joins TRBV7-3 and TRBJ2-6; D is possibly TRBD1 (7 bases). The V gene lost 4 bases and the J gene lost 2 bases, with 9 bases spanning the gap. The CDR3 sequence is 15 residues long. Germline V lookup: CDR1 SGHTA, CDR2 FQGTGA. The CDR3: CASSSRGAGANVLTF. The CDR3 nucleotides read TGTGCCAGCAGCTCCAGGGGGGCTGGGGCCAACGTCCTGACTTTC.

This chain uses TRBV28 with TRBJ1-2; no definite D call. The CDR3 consists of 12 residues. Trimming removed 8 bases from V and 3 bases from J, with 10 bases in between. Germline V gene data show CDR1 as MDHEN and CDR2 as SYDVKM. The DNA for the CDR3 is TGTGCCAGCGCTCCCGGGTACTATGGCTACACCTTC. Translating gives CASAPGYYGYTF.

The V gene is TRBV18, the J gene TRBJ2-5; no clear D. The DNA end lines up better with TRBJ2-7; the J call may be wrong. Per the germline V gene, CDR1 is KGHSH and CDR2 is LQKENI. This CDR3 spans 14 amino acids. As DNA, the CDR3 is TGTGCCAGCTCACCACCACTTCTGTCCTACGAGCAGTACTTC. As protein: CASSPPLLSYEQYF.

The chain couples TRBV10-1 to TRBJ1-6, with D possibly matching TRBD1 (5 bases). Germline V gene lookup returns CDR1 WNHNN and CDR2 SYGVQD (reference sequence). The CDR3 sequence is 13 residues long. V was cut by 3 bases and J by 6 bases, with 6 bases left in between. The CDR3 DNA is TGCGCCAGCAGTGACAGGGTTAATTCACCCCTCCACTTT. This encodes CASSDRVNSPLHF.

The chain uses TRBV18 and TRBJ1-2; D gene uncertain. This CDR3 contains 14 residues. V gave up 2 bases and J gave up 7 bases, with 14 bases separating them. Germline assignment: CDR1 KGHSH and CDR2 LQKENI. The CDR3 bases are TGTGCCAGCTCACCAATCGAGGGAGGAGGTGGCTACACCTTC. Translating gives CASSPIEGGGGYTF.

The chain recombines TRBV28 with TRBJ2-3; possible D gene TRBD2, 6 bases. In germline, CDR1 is MDHEN, CDR2 SYDVKM. V shed 6 bases and J shed 6 bases, with 22 bases lying between them. There are 16 residues in the CDR3. The CDR3 region has the DNA TGTGCCAGCAGCCCCCCTGGTAGCGGTCCTAGGGATACGCAGTATTTT. Amino acids: CASSPPGSGPRDTQYF.

V usage is TRBV5-5 and J usage is TRBJ2-7; possibly TRBD2 for D (5 bases). V was shortened by 2 bases and J by 0 bases, with 9 bases between the two germline ends. This CDR3 contains 14 residues. Germline-derived CDR1 and CDR2 are SGHKS and YYEKEE (reference sequence). This CDR3 reads CASSFGLSSYEQYF. The CDR3 DNA reads TGTGCCAGCAGCTTCGGACTGAGCTCCTACGAGCAGTACTTC.

The chain is built from TRBV5-1 and TRBJ1-4, with TRBD1 identical over 9 bases. The CDR3 extends over 16 amino acids. Germline CDR1 reads SGHRS; CDR2 reads YFSETQ. V shed 0 bases and J 3 bases; nucleotides not matched to a gene: 3. CDR3 in DNA: TGCGCCAGCAGCTTGGGACAGGGGGTTCCTAATGAAAAACTGTTTTTT. This translates into CASSLGQGVPNEKLFF.

The chain employs TRBV19 and TRBJ2-2, with D possibly being TRBD1 (6 bases). Between the trimmed V and J ends, which lost 4 bases and 7 bases, there was a span of 16 bases. CDR3 length: 15 amino acids. Germline-derived CDR1 and CDR2 are LNHDA and SQIVND (reference sequence). CDR3 residues: CASSTNLGHIGELFF. For the CDR3, the DNA is TGTGCCAGTAGTACAAATCTGGGACACATCGGGGAGCTGTTTTTT.

With respect to this clone: An end of the junction does not agree with germline; a read error may underlie this. This chain uses TRBV4-1 with TRBJ2-3, with 8 bases that match TRBD1. CDR3 length: 14 residues. Germline lookup yields CDR1 MGHRA and CDR2 YSYEKL. The CDR3 loop is CASSEDRGSDTQYF. CDR3 bases: TGCGCCAGCAGCGAAGACAGGGGTTCAGATACGCAGTATTTT.

The rearrangement joins TRBV19 to TRBJ2-1, with 9 bases fitting TRBD1. Germline CDR1 reads LNHDA; CDR2 reads SQIVND (reference sequence). The CDR3 is made up of 11 amino acids. With V trimmed by 6 bases and J by 14 bases, 5 bases remained unmatched. CDR3 loop: CASSRQGVEFF. The DNA of the CDR3 is TGTGCCAGTAGCCGACAGGGGGTAGAGTTCTTC.